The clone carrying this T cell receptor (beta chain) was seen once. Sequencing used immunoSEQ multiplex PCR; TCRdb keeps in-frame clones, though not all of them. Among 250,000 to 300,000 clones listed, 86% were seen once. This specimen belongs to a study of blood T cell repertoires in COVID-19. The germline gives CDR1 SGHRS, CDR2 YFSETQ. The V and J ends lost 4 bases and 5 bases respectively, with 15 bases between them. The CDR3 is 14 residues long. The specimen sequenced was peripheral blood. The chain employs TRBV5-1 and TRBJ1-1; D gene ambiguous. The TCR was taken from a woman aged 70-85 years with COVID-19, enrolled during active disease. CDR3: CASSRDTGETEAFF. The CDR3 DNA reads TGCGCCAGCAGCCGAGACACGGGAGAGACTGAAGCTTTCTTT.